This is a list of T cell receptor beta chains from one sample in a study of CXCR3-negative and CXCR3-positive naive CD8 T cells. After re-calling the 5' RACE reads, TCRdb lists one entry per CDR3 protein, DNA absent. This sample's table reports 45,000 or so distinct CDR3 sequences. Sequencing input: naive CXCR3- CD8+ T cells from blood. The receptors were gathered from a human donor in good health. Some clones in this sample may be carry-over from other donors' samples. The CDR3 runs from the conserved cysteine through the conserved F or W. For some rows the clone size is stated as once, few or many, or as a class when expanded; others skip it.

j_call v_call clone_size cdr3_aa
TRBJ2-2 TRBV29-1 NA CSVYRDTGELFF
TRBJ1-1 TRBV6-2/TRBV6-3 NA CASSYVGAYTEAFF
TRBJ2-7 TRBV4-2 NA CASSQDRGGAYEQYF
TRBJ2-1 TRBV24-1 NA CATSDHPKGEGRVEQFF
TRBJ2-1 TRBV28 NA CASSFRDRNEQFF
TRBJ2-7 TRBV29-1 NA CSVVSSTSGLSYEQYF
TRBJ2-7 TRBV20-1 NA CSAREGQLGEQYF
TRBJ2-3 TRBV6-4 NA CASSETYVLNPTDAQYF
TRBJ2-5 TRBV7-8 NA CASSLVSRGRGETQYF
TRBJ1-3 TRBV5-1 NA CASSNDRTHGNTIYF
TRBJ2-7 TRBV5-1 NA CASSVGWGNRGEQYF
TRBJ1-1 TRBV6-4 NA CASSTKPGGRDEAFF
TRBJ2-4 TRBV4-3 NA CASSRTGDAKNIQYF
TRBJ2-7 TRBV2 NA CASSEPLTGERYEQYF
TRBJ2-7 TRBV7-6 NA CASSLLDRKADEQYF
TRBJ2-3 TRBV5-1 medium-sized CASSLSGALSTDTQYF
TRBJ1-1 TRBV29-1 NA CSVDQWAGGTEAFF
TRBJ1-1 TRBV12-3/TRBV12-4 NA CASITHVGAFF
TRBJ2-5 TRBV30 NA CAWTWDFGETQYF
TRBJ2-2 TRBV6-1 NA CASSDKVTGELFF
TRBJ1-2 TRBV6-2/TRBV6-3 NA CASSYGEGSGYTF
TRBJ2-7 TRBV29-1 NA CSVELAGGRFYEQYF
TRBJ2-5 TRBV20-1 NA CSAPGLAVRETQYF
TRBJ2-7 TRBV12-3/TRBV12-4 NA CASSLESDPNYEQYF
TRBJ2-1 TRBV6-6 NA CASSTLPGTYNEQFF
TRBJ2-1 TRBV29-1 NA CSVVGGRVNEQFF
TRBJ2-1 TRBV3-1 NA CASSQDLSRDNEQFF
TRBJ2-4 TRBV7-9 NA CASSSGHGIAKNIQYF
TRBJ1-1 TRBV29-1 NA CSVPGWDTEAFF
TRBJ2-7 TRBV6-2/TRBV6-3 NA CASSKRENHEQYF
TRBJ1-1 TRBV9 NA CASSEAPEGDPPEAFF
TRBJ2-1 TRBV11-2 NA CASSFWDSYNEQFF
TRBJ2-4 TRBV4-1 NA CASSQDVAGGNIQYF
TRBJ2-7 TRBV29-1 NA CSVEDQREGREQYF
TRBJ1-1 TRBV3-1 NA CASSQGDGVMNTEAFF
TRBJ1-1 TRBV29-1 NA CSVVGRPDRQSTEAFF
TRBJ2-7 TRBV6-5 medium-sized CASTPKSTGGLHDEQYF
TRBJ2-7 TRBV14 NA CASSQELAGGDEQYF
TRBJ2-3 TRBV12-3/TRBV12-4 NA CASSSWTSGRVDTQYF
TRBJ2-2 TRBV4-2 NA CASSQDKTSGRRDTGELFF
TRBJ2-2 TRBV29-1 NA CSVASQEGPLTGELFF
TRBJ1-1 TRBV6-1 NA CASRLGSGTGAEAFF
TRBJ1-1 TRBV6-1 NA CASSEWRGRNTEAFF
TRBJ2-1 TRBV5-1 medium-sized CASSSRSSSYNEQFF
TRBJ2-3 TRBV7-8 NA CASSAGQRGVDTQYF
TRBJ1-1 TRBV7-2 NA CASSLTGFTEAFF
TRBJ1-1 TRBV29-1 NA CSTQGNIRGTEAFF
TRBJ2-1 TRBV4-1 NA CASSLTGVRGDEQFF
TRBJ2-7 TRBV20-1 NA CSASRGPTYEQYF
TRBJ1-4 TRBV27 NA CASSTYREGVEKLFF
TRBJ2-7 TRBV4-3 NA CASSQGQGVYEQYF
TRBJ2-2 TRBV5-1 medium-sized CASSSGQTNTGELFF
TRBJ2-7 TRBV20-1 NA CSARELAGGSYEQYF
TRBJ2-7 TRBV20-1 NA CNASGGGDLDEQYF
TRBJ2-7 TRBV6-2/TRBV6-3 NA CASSTRTGLNYEQYF
TRBJ2-5 TRBV12-3/TRBV12-4 NA CASSDREETQYF
TRBJ2-3 TRBV29-1 NA CSVVPLAGDTDTQYF